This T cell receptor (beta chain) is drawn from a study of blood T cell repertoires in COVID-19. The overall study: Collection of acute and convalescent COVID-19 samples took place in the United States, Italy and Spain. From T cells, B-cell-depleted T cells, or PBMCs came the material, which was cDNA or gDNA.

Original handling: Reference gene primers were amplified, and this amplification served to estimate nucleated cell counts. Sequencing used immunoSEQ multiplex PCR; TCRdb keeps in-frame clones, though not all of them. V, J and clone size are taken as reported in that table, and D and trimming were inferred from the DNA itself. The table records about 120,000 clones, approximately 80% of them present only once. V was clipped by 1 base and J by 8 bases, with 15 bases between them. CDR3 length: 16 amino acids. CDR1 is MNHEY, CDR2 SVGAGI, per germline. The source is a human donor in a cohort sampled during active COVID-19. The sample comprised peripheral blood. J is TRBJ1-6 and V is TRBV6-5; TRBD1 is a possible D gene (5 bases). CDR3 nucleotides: TGTGCCAGCAGTTACTACCAAGGGGAAATTGATTCACCCCTCCACTTT. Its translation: CASSYYQGEIDSPLHF.